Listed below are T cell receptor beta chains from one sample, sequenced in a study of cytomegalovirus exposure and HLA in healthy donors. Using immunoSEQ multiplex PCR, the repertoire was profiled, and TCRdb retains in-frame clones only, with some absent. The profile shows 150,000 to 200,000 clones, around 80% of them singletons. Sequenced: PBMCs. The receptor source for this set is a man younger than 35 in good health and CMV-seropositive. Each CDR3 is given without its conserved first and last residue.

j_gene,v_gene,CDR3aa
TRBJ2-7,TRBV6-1,ASGLTSSYEQY
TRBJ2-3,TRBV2,ASKLGRGGENTQY
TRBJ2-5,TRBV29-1,SVGWDRAETQY
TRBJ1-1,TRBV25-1,ASSGGGSLEAF
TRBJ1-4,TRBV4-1,ASKMTGVNEKLF
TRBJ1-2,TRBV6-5,ARPEGDQGYT
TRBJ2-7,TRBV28,ASSIRGGTGLYEQY
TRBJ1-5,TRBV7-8,ASSLGAGVYSNQPQH
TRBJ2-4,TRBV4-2,ASSSGLAGEGAKNIQY
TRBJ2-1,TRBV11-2,ASSLIRAGSRGEQF
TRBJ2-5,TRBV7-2,ASSPREAQY
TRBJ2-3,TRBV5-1,ASSPGLPTDTQY
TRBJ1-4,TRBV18,ASSLGGTEEKLF
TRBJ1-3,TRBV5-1,ASSLVGGGVSGNTIY
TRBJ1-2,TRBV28,AAARGGAAYGYT
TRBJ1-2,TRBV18,ASSTGTGDYGYT
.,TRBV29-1,SVESPLESSYEQY
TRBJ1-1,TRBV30,AWSVSAAGIAEAF
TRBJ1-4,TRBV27,ASSTDRGPNEKLF
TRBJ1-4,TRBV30,AWSADREGEKLF
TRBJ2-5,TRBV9,ASSRGWGGRETQY
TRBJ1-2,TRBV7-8,ASRDARDGYT
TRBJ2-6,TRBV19,ACGDRGRGGANVLT
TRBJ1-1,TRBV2,ASSDGGNTEAF
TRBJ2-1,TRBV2,ASREELGSYNEQF
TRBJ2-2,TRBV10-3,ASQGTGNTGELF
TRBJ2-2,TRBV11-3,ASSPGLASGELF
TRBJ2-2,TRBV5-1,ASSLQGPAGELF
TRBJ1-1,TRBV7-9,SSGFGQSNTEAF
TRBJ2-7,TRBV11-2,ASSPGTSGIFNGYEQY
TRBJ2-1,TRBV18,ASSPTVFEQF
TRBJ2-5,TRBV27,ASSPTSLLGETQY
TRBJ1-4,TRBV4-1,ASSRTGVAEKLF
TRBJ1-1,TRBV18,ASSPLGQNMNTEAF
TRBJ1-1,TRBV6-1,ASSERSGGAGRAF
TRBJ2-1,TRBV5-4,ASSSGTSGYNEQF
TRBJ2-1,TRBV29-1,SAGTSGTYNEQF
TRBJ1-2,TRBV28,ASSLFRVRGYT
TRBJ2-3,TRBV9,ASSVVVGGPDTQY
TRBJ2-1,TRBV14,ASSQGFDSGRDYNEQF
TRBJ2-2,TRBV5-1,ASSPPGLGVGELF
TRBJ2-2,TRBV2,ASRGTSGSGELF
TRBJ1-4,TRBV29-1,SAGQAEKLF
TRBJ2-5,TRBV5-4,ASSSWPGETQY
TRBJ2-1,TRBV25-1,ASSPGASGTNEQF
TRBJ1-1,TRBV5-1,ASSSTGQLNTEAF
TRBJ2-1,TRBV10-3,AISEPSGRINNEQF
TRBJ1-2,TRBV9,ASSAQGASYT